Reported below is one T cell receptor beta chain. The antigen this receptor binds is unknown. The input lacks base qualities; no much larger clone sits a single base away. The data are from a study of blood T cell repertoires in COVID-19 (dated by TCRdb to 2018 to 2021). Background on the whole study: Samples from collaborators originated in the United States, Italy and Spain and spanned both the acute and convalescent phases of COVID-19. The material from the prospective study consisted of cDNA or gDNA derived from T cells, B-cell-depleted T cells, or PBMCs. The dataset comprised deeply sampled blood TCRbeta repertoires from subjects exposed to, actively infected with, or recovered from COVID-19. The repertoires were released in a freely available public database intended as a resource for research on the immune response to SARS-CoV-2. Samples were obtained from the ongoing ImmuneRACE study (first 160 participants) and from 1,000 to 1,500 subjects provided by 6 global collaborators. A de-identified subject ID, COVID-19 status, age in years and sex were almost always included in the sample metadata. Where available, HLA class I and class II types were obtained from metadata supplied by the sample provider rather than from assay-based typing.

Collaborating institutions collected whole blood in K2EDTA tubes following their own protocols. Collaborator samples were shipped for TCRbeta analysis as frozen whole blood, isolated PBMCs, or DNA extracted from either sample type. TCRbeta CDR3 regions were amplified from genomic DNA by means of the immunoSEQ Assay, a bias-controlled multiplex PCR. For the original study's pipeline: Within the assay, amplification of reference gene primers was used to estimate how many nucleated cells each sample contained. To quantify the absolute abundance of each unique TCRbeta CDR3 rearrangement, sequence reads were collapsed and filtered. Productive Simpson clonality was computed per sample as the square root of Simpson's diversity index over productive rearrangements. TCRdb took over this immuneACCESS table, retaining in-frame rearrangements with V and J assigned. Such tables are incomplete; in checked studies, under half of the missing clones stem from an unresolved V gene, and the remainder is unexplained. V and J calls and clone size are those listed in that table; D and trimming were worked out from the DNA. Across this sample there are under 60,000 clones, with 90% seen only once. Over 2.5% of the sample is in the top ten clones.

Overall study outcomes, separate from this receptor: The amount of clinical and demographic metadata varied by source and participant and was provided uncurated.

The cysteine opens and the phenylalanine closes a CDR3 of 18 amino acids. Only CDR3 DNA remains: 54 bases, in frame from the first base. Ends trimmed: V by 0 bases, J by 3 bases; bases unmatched to a gene: 10. The germline V gene (reference sequence) provides CDR1 SGHNT and CDR2 YYREEE. Here the chain combines TRBV5-4 and TRBJ2-4, with TRBD2 identical over 9 junction bases. The receptor was isolated from a human donor in a cohort sampled during active COVID-19. Sample: peripheral blood. Here is the DNA: TGTGCCAGCAGCTTGGGGGTGCGGGGGGGAGGAAGCAAAAACATTCAGTACTTC. This gives the protein CASSLGVRGGGSKNIQYF.